One and the same sample provided the 24 T cell receptor beta chains below, sequenced in a study of cytomegalovirus exposure and HLA in healthy donors. This table comes from immunoSEQ multiplex PCR, and its TCRdb copy is limited to in-frame clones, with some not included. The repertoire holds about 130,000 clones, with about 96% as singletons. The sequenced material came from PBMCs. These TCRs come from a man aged 18 to 30 in good health and CMV-seronegative.

The rearrangement joins TRBV27 to TRBJ1-5; 9 bases agree with TRBD1. The CDR3 length is 14 residues. CDR1 and CDR2 (germline): MNHEY, SMNVEV (reference sequence). J lost 5 bases, V lost 5 bases, and 4 bases had no gene match. Here the CDR3 DNA reads TGTGCCAGCAGTGGGGACAGGGCCGATCAGCCCCAGCATTTT. Translating it yields CASSGDRADQPQHF.

This chain joins TRBV19 and TRBJ1-3, with unresolved D. Trimming took off 3 bases at V and 3 bases at J, with 3 bases between the two ends. CDR1 and CDR2 from the germline V gene are LNHDA and SQIVND (reference sequence). There are 12 residues in the CDR3. DNA of the CDR3: TGTGCCAGTAGTATTTATGGAAACACCATATATTTT. Residues: CASSIYGNTIYF.

The V gene is TRBV6-1, the J gene TRBJ1-3; D gene uncertain. The CDR3 is made up of 11 amino acids. CDR1 and CDR2 (germline): MNHNS, SASEGT. V was trimmed by 1 base and J by 12 bases, leaving 7 bases between them. In nucleotides, the CDR3 is TGTGCCAGCAGTGAAGTACTCGACATATATTTT. It specifies CASSEVLDIYF.

This clone showed up just once. The chain has TRBV27 and TRBJ1-5, with a weak D call TRBD1 (6 bases). Germline CDR1 is MNHEY and CDR2 is SMNVEV (reference sequence). This CDR3 region has 15 residues. Trimming shortened V by 6 bases and J by 7 bases, and 19 bases separated the two germline ends. The CDR3 here is CASSSVGDIRQPQHF. The CDR3 DNA is TGTGCCAGCAGCTCCGTGGGGGACATAAGGCAGCCCCAGCATTTT.

The rearrangement joins TRBV27 to TRBJ2-3; 9 bases fit TRBD1. CDR1 is MNHEY and CDR2 is SMNVEV in the germline V gene (reference sequence). V lost 7 bases and J lost 2; bases outside the gene matches: 4. The CDR3 loop spans 14 amino acids. The CDR3 region has the DNA TGTGCCAGCATGGGGGACAGGGTCACAGATACGCAGTATTTT. Translated: CASMGDRVTDTQYF.

V usage is TRBV4-3 and J usage is TRBJ1-2, with a possible D match to TRBD1 (5 bases). CDR1 and CDR2 from the germline V gene are LGHNA and YSLEER. This CDR3 spans 15 amino acids. Trimming removed 2 bases from V and 12 bases from J, with 22 bases in between. The CDR3 loop is CASSQTLTDSTGHTF. CDR3 DNA: TGCGCCAGCAGCCAAACTCTAACAGATTCTACAGGCCACACCTTC.

The DNA for the CDR3 is TGTGCCAGCAAACAGAGGGACACTGAAGCTTTCTTT. Translation: CASKQRDTEAFF. The chain links TRBV27 to TRBJ1-1, with D uncertain. The germline CDR1 and CDR2 sequences are MNHEY and SMNVEV (reference sequence). The V end was cut by 7 bases, the J end by 3 bases, with 9 bases between. This CDR3 has 12 residues.

Concerning this clone: The sample contains more than one DNA sequence encoding this CDR3. The CDR3 region is CASSLAASYEQYF. The CDR3 nucleotides read TGTGCCAGCAGCTTGGCGGCTTCCTACGAGCAGTACTTC. The genes are TRBV7-9 and TRBJ2-7; D unresolved. The V gene's germline CDR1 is SEHNR and CDR2 FQNEAQ (reference sequence). Trimming shortened V by 3 bases and J by 1 base, and 7 bases separated the two germline ends. The CDR3 sequence is 13 residues long.

This rearrangement joins TRBV10-3 to TRBJ2-1, with TRBD2 identical over 10 bases. This CDR3 has 16 amino acids. V lost 4 bases, J lost 0 bases, and 3 bases stayed unmatched. Looked up from germline, CDR1 is ENHRY and CDR2 is SYGVKD. The CDR3 nucleotides read TGTGCCATCAGTGGAGCGGGAGGGAGCTCCTACAATGAGCAGTTCTTC. Amino acid sequence: CAISGAGGSSYNEQFF.

The chain recombines TRBV6-4 with TRBJ1-5, with 7 bases identical to TRBD1. Germline trimming cut 0 bases from V and 7 bases from J; bases unmatched to any gene: 12. CDR1 is MRHNA, CDR2 SNTAGT, per germline. The CDR3 has 17 amino acids. Here the CDR3 DNA reads TGTGCCAGCAGTGACTCGAGAGATAGGCAGGGGGGCCAGCCCCAGCATTTT. This codes for CASSDSRDRQGGQPQHF.

This chain links TRBV5-8 with TRBJ2-3; TRBD2 aligns across 10 bases. This CDR3 region has 17 residues. V shed 2 bases, J shed 8 bases, and the junction held 14 bases outside the gene matches. CDR1 is SGHTS and CDR2 is YDEGEE in the germline V gene. The CDR3 DNA reads as TGTGCCAGCAGCTTCCGGACTAGCGGTAACAGATACGGTACGCAGTATTTT. It specifies CASSFRTSGNRYGTQYF.

The chain is built from TRBV30 and TRBJ2-7; the match to TRBD1 covers 7 bases. V lost 4 bases to trimming and J lost 1 base; unmatched junction nucleotides: 7. Germline V lookup: CDR1 GTSNPN, CDR2 SVGIG (reference sequence). The CDR3 spans 14 residues. The CDR3 region has the DNA TGTGCCTGGAAGCGTGGACAGGTTTCCTACGAGCAGTACTTC. Residues: CAWKRGQVSYEQYF.

The gene calls are TRBV19 and TRBJ2-2, with 7 bases aligning to TRBD1. The CDR3 totals 13 residues. Germline trimming cut 4 bases from V and 6 bases from J; bases unmatched to any gene: 2. Germline V CDR1 and CDR2: LNHDA, SQIVND (reference sequence). CDR3 bases: TGTGCCAGTAGTAAGGGACAGCCCGGGGAGCTGTTTTTT. Amino acids: CASSKGQPGELFF.

The chain combines TRBV25-1 with TRBJ1-4, with unresolved D. The CDR3 is 14 residues long. Trimming shortened V by 3 bases and J by 7 bases, and 12 bases separated the two germline ends. CDR1 is MGHDK, CDR2 SYGVNS, per germline. The CDR3 spells CASSDNTSGEKLFF. The CDR3 DNA follows: TGTGCCAGCAGTGACAACACCTCGGGTGAAAAACTGTTTTTT.

CDR3 sequence (DNA): TGTGCCAGCAGTGAAGCGCCAAGTCAGGGGTCTAACTATGGCTACACCTTC. It encodes CASSEAPSQGSNYGYTF. This chain joins TRBV6-1 and TRBJ1-2, with D possibly matching TRBD1 (6 bases). V lost 0 bases, J lost 0 bases, and 14 bases lay in between. There are 17 residues in the CDR3. Germline V CDR1 and CDR2: MNHNS, SASEGT.

This chain joins TRBV19 and TRBJ2-7; 12 bases map to TRBD2. The J segment lost 1 base and the V segment lost 1 base, leaving 5 bases of the junction unmatched. The CDR3 loop spans 17 amino acids. Germline CDR1 and CDR2: LNHDA and SQIVND (reference sequence). CDR3 amino acids: CASSIVLGLAGSYEQYF. The CDR3 DNA sequence: TGTGCCAGTAGTATAGTCCTCGGACTAGCGGGGTCCTACGAGCAGTACTTC.

This chain joins TRBV12-5 and TRBJ2-2; maybe TRBD2 (5 bases). This CDR3 has 16 amino acids. From germline, CDR1 is LGHNT and CDR2 FRNRAP. V lost 4 bases and J 4 bases, leaving 16 bases between the germline ends. The CDR3 region is CASGYGIGGFTGELFF. CDR3 bases: TGTGCTAGTGGTTACGGTATAGGAGGTTTCACCGGGGAGCTGTTTTTT.

This chain links TRBV12-5 with TRBJ1-1, with D uncertain. With 1 base removed from V and 2 bases from J, the gap between germline ends came to 5 bases. Germline V CDR1 and CDR2: LGHNT, FRNRAP. The CDR3 is 13 residues long. The CDR3 DNA reads as TGTGCTAGTGGTTTGGGAAGCAACACTGAAGCTTTCTTT. Amino acids: CASGLGSNTEAFF.

The rearrangement joins TRBV13 to TRBJ2-7; D gene ambiguous. The CDR3 extends over 13 amino acids. The V and J ends lost 0 bases and 5 bases respectively, with 8 bases between them. CDR1 PRHDT and CDR2 FYEKMQ come from the germline V gene (reference sequence). CDR3 in amino acids: CASSLGAGDEQYF. CDR3 in DNA: TGTGCCAGCAGCTTAGGAGCAGGCGACGAGCAGTACTTC.

The chain carries TRBV30 and TRBJ2-7; unclear D gene. CDR1 is GTSNPN and CDR2 is SVGIG in the germline V gene (reference sequence). This CDR3 has 11 amino acids. V shed 5 bases and J shed 2 bases, with 7 bases lying between them. CDR3 DNA sequence: TGTGCCTGGGGTAGAACCTACGAGCAGTACTTC. It codes for CAWGRTYEQYF.

The chain recombines TRBV4-3 with TRBJ1-2; D possibly corresponds to TRBD1 (6 bases). This CDR3 region has 13 residues. V shed 4 bases and J shed 6 bases, with 12 bases lying between them. CDR1 and CDR2 from the germline V gene are LGHNA and YSLEER. The CDR3 reads CASSPLNRDGYTF. The CDR3 DNA reads as TGCGCCAGCAGCCCGCTTAACAGGGATGGCTACACCTTC.

V usage is TRBV19 and J usage is TRBJ1-5; 8 nucleotides align to TRBD1. Germline V lookup: CDR1 LNHDA, CDR2 SQIVND (reference sequence). The CDR3 contains 13 residues. The junction had 4 bases not matched to a gene; V was cut back by 5 bases and J by 7 bases. CDR3 bases: TGTGCCAGTAGTTGGGGACAGGACCAGCCCCAGCATTTT. Amino acid sequence: CASSWGQDQPQHF.

The chain employs TRBV6-6 and TRBJ2-2; weak D call: TRBD2 (5 bases). The V gene's germline CDR1 is MNHNY and CDR2 SVGAGI (reference sequence). The V end lost 0 bases, the J end lost 5 bases, and 7 bases lay between the germline ends. The CDR3 has 14 residues. CDR3 DNA: TGTGCCAGCAGTTACTCGACGGGAACCGGGGAGCTGTTTTTT. This gives the protein CASSYSTGTGELFF.

V gene TRBV11-3 combines with J gene TRBJ2-1, with D possibly TRBD2 on 6 matching bases. Trimming cost V 1 base and J 8 bases, with 21 bases left between them. Per germline, CDR1 SGHNT and CDR2 YENEEA. This CDR3 spans 17 amino acids. The CDR3 spells CASSLAWRDSPADEQFF. The CDR3 DNA is TGTGCCAGCAGCTTAGCTTGGAGGGACTCCCCCGCCGATGAGCAGTTCTTC.